The clone carrying this T cell receptor beta chain appeared a single time. Its antigen is not known. This CDR3 spans 15 amino acids. Per the germline V gene, CDR1 is SGDLS and CDR2 is YYNGEE. V shed 4 bases and J shed 2 bases, with 16 bases lying between them. The PCR contained 60 Vbeta and 13 Jbeta primers. Measured with immunoSEQ multiplex PCR; TCRdb has only the in-frame clones, and not every one. The sample includes about 120,000 clones, roughly four fifths of them seen just once. The data are from a study of cytomegalovirus exposure and HLA in healthy donors. Findings and limits, study-wide: Overall, 164 TCR beta chains were annotated as cytomegalovirus-associated. A later analysis linked 15,000 to 20,000 TCR beta sequences to HLA alleles at 0.05 false discovery rate. Among TCR sequences, most were rare, though some public TCRs appeared in many donors. The classifier was said to identify cytomegalovirus status with high specificity and sensitivity.

The specimen sequenced was PBMCs. This chain joins TRBV9 and TRBJ2-7; a weak D match, TRBD1 (6 bases). This sequence originates from a male donor in good health and CMV-seropositive. This chain's CDR3 is CASSHRLGAPYEQYF. CDR3 in DNA: TGTGCCAGCAGCCACCGGTTGGGGGCCCCCTACGAGCAGTACTTC. The full variable domain, its missing parts supplied by reference TRBV9 and TRBJ2-7, is DSGVTQTPKHLITATGQRVTLRCSPRSGDLSVYWYQQSLDQGLQFLIQYYNGEERAKGNILERFSAQQFPDLHSELNLSSLELGDSALYFCASSHRLGAPYEQYFGPGTRLTVT.